This T cell receptor beta chain was obtained from a study of blood T cell repertoires in COVID-19 (dated by TCRdb to 2019 to 2021). For context, the study as a whole: Collaborator samples came from the United States, Italy and Spain and covered acute and convalescent phases of COVID-19. The prospective study material was composed of cDNA or gDNA derived from T cells, B-cell-depleted T cells, or PBMCs. The dataset comprised deeply sampled blood TCRbeta repertoires from subjects exposed to, actively infected with, or recovered from COVID-19. The repertoires were released in a freely available public database intended as a resource for research on the immune response to SARS-CoV-2. The samples were drawn from the first 160 participants of the ongoing ImmuneRACE study and from 1,254 subjects provided by 6 global collaborators. Nearly every sample came with metadata listing a de-identified subject ID, COVID-19 status, age in years and sex. HLA class I and class II types, where available, came from metadata supplied by the sample provider rather than from assay-based typing.

This clone was recorded once. Its antigen is currently not known. Base qualities were left out, and no much larger clone turns up one base away. Whole blood was collected in K2EDTA tubes by collaborating institutions according to the institutions' own protocols. For TCRbeta analysis, collaborators shipped samples in one of three forms: frozen whole blood, isolated PBMCs, or DNA extracted from either of those sample types. The immunoSEQ Assay, a bias-controlled multiplex PCR, was used to amplify TCRbeta CDR3 regions from genomic DNA. As for the original processing: Within the assay, amplification of reference gene primers was used to estimate how many nucleated cells each sample contained. To quantify the absolute abundance of each unique TCRbeta CDR3 rearrangement, sequence reads were collapsed and filtered. For each sample, productive Simpson clonality was calculated as the square root of Simpson's diversity index over productive rearrangements. TCRdb stores this immuneACCESS table with in-frame sequences only. Part of the clones is absent; in the studies checked, under half of the shortfall reflects unresolved V genes, and no reason is known for the rest. V, J and clone size reflect that table, while D and trimming were determined from the DNA. The table for this sample lists about 180,000 clones; 84% of them were counted only once. Around 14% of the sample is held by the ten biggest clonotypes.

Per the germline V gene (reference sequence), SEHNR is the CDR1 and FQNEAQ is the CDR2. The junction shows trimming of 0 bases on V and 6 bases on J, plus 11 bases between the germline ends. The CDR3 runs 14 amino acids, cysteine and phenylalanine included. Kept here is only the CDR3 DNA, which spans 42 bases and is read in frame from base 1. Broader findings and caveats from the paper: The quantity of clinical and demographic metadata differed by source and by participant and was supplied without curation.

Recombination connected TRBV7-9 to TRBJ1-1; no D segment can be confidently identified. This clonotype was obtained from a man younger than 35 with active or convalescent COVID-19. The sample comprised peripheral blood. The sequenced DNA: TGTGCCAGCAGCTTAGCGCGTACAGTCGCTGAAGCTTTCTTT. This sequence encodes CASSLARTVAEAFF.